Each of the 2 T cell receptor beta chains below was sequenced from the same sample in a study of a mutant IDH1 vaccine in newly diagnosed glioma. Time point in this sample: week 11, during vaccination. Each dose delivered 300 ug of mutant IDH1 20-mer peptide subcutaneously with imiquimod. The table came from immunoSEQ multiplex PCR; TCRdb's copy has only in-frame clones and leaves some out. Of around 130,000 clones in the sample, roughly 78% were seen once. For these receptors, no antigen is known. The material was PBMCs, obtained from a glioma patient whose treatment included an IDH1 peptide vaccine. The source is a man in his forties with glioma.

This chain uses TRBV11-1 with TRBJ2-7, with 8 bases lining up with TRBD1. Looked up from germline, CDR1 is SGHAT and CDR2 is FQDESV (reference sequence). The CDR3 covers 12 residues. Trimming took 5 bases from V and 5 from J; bases not matched to a gene: 2. The CDR3 reads CASSRQGNEQYF. Written as DNA, the CDR3 is TGTGCCAGCAGCCGACAGGGGAACGAGCAGTACTTC.

The chain carries TRBV5-6 and TRBJ1-4; 7 bases are shared with TRBD1. Germline CDR1 and CDR2: SGHDT and YYEEEE. This CDR3 spans 15 amino acids. Losses at the gene ends were 0 bases for V and 7 bases for J; bases not matched to a gene: 6. CDR3 sequence: CASSLVTGSGEKLFF. In DNA, the CDR3 is TGTGCCAGCAGCTTGGTGACAGGGTCAGGTGAAAAACTGTTTTTT.